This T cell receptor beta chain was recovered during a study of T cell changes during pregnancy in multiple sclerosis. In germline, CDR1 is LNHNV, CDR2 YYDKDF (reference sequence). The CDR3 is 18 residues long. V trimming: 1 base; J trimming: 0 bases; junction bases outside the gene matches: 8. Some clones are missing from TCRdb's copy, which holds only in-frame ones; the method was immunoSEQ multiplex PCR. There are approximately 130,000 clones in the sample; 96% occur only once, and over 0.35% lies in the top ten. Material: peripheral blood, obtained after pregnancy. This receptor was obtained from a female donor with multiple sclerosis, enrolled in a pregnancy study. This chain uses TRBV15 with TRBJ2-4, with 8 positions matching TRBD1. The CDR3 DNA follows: TGTGCCACCAGCAGAGGCCGGGACAGGATACTAGCCAAAAACATTCAGTACTTC. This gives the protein CATSRGRDRILAKNIQYF.